One and the same sample provided the 6 T cell receptor beta chains below, sequenced in a study of tumor-infiltrating lymphocytes in primary liver carcinoma. RNA isolated from unsorted whole blood supplied the blood RNA, with germline DNA also extracted. The authors made TCR beta cDNA from around 500 ng total RNA with a constant-region primer. Slightly modified ARM-PCR with three nested multiplex PCR rounds yielded TCR beta libraries. In the first two PCR rounds, TRBV1-TRBV30 forward primers were paired with a C-beta reverse primer, and each round lasted around 10 cycles. TCRdb re-called the multiplex PCR reads with MiXCR, one entry per CDR3 protein. This repertoire shows 300,000 to 350,000 distinct CDR3 sequences, about 50% found once; its top ten account for approximately 17%. The sequenced material came from peripheral blood. The receptors originated from a woman aged 25 to 45 with primary liver carcinoma and hepatitis B virus infection.

This clonotype was recorded many times. This chain connects TRBV11-2 to TRBJ2-4; the D is unclear. The CDR3 length is 16 residues. Germline CDR1 SGHAT, CDR2 FQNNGV. V was cut by 5 bases and J by 0 bases, with 14 bases left in between. CDR3 bases: TGTGCCAGCAGCCCGGGTGACCTGATAGCCAAAAACATTCAGTACTTC. Residues: CASSPGDLIAKNIQYF.

As regards this clonotype: One end of the junction fails to match germline, which may point to a read error. J is TRBJ2-1 and V is TRBV11-2, with 8 bases aligning to TRBD2. CDR1 and CDR2 (germline): SGHAT, FQNNGV. This CDR3 is built from 15 residues. Here the CDR3 reads CASSLSRGLVHEQFF. The CDR3 DNA sequence: TGTGCCAGCAGCTTATCTCGGGGACTAGTCCATGAGCAATTCTTC.

A single count supports this clonotype. This CDR3 is missing its conserved last phenylalanine or tryptophan, likely due to a read error. J is TRBJ2-5 and V is TRBV6-2 or TRBV6-3; 8 bases line up with TRBD1. CDR1 and CDR2 (germline): MNHEY, SVGEGT. The CDR3 runs 12 residues. J was trimmed by 5 bases and V by 6 bases; bases with no gene match: 2. The DNA for the CDR3 is TGTGCCAGCAGCGGGACAGGCGAGACCCAGTACCTC. Protein product: CASSGTGETQYL.

In this sample, this clonotype turned up once. The junction does not match germline at one end; this may be a read error. The genes are TRBV6-2 or TRBV6-3 and TRBJ2-7, with a possible D match to TRBD2 (5 bases). CDR1 MNHEY and CDR2 SVGEGT come from the germline V gene. This CDR3 region has 12 residues. The CDR3 reads CATKNQVHERHF. CDR3 coding DNA: TGTGCCACCAAGAACCAGGTGCACGAGCGGCACTTC.

The genes are TRBV7-8 and TRBJ2-2; either TRBD1 or TRBD2 may fit D (6 bases each). V lost 5 bases and J lost 6, with 19 bases in between. The CDR3 contains 16 residues. Germline V gene data show CDR1 as SGHVS and CDR2 as FQNEAQ. CDR3 in DNA: TGTGCCAGCAGCACCTGGGGGGACACGCGGGCCGGGGAGCTGTTTTTT. Its protein product is CASSTWGDTRAGELFF.

For this clonotype: The CDR3 carries no conserved terminal phenylalanine or tryptophan, so it likely arises from a read error. No DNA is shown, since the ends of the CDR3 on it are uncertain; the CDR3 is the one TCRdb lists. The gene calls are TRBV11-2 and TRBJ2-4; the table's D call TRBD1 went unverified against the DNA. The germline V gene encodes CDR1 SGHAT and CDR2 FQNNGV. The CDR3 comprises 16 residues, both ends counted. CDR3 amino acids: CASSPVLGLAKNIQYS.